The clone carrying this TCR beta chain was seen more than once but under ten times. There were TCR beta CDR3 regions amplified from RNA transcripts. RT-PCR in the first round (using the HTBI primer set) targeted the TCR CDR3. A single record per CDR3 protein comes from TCRdb applying MiXCR to the multiplex PCR reads. The repertoire holds around 440,000 distinct CDR3 sequences, with 15% to 19% as singletons. The sample comes from a study of T cells in Graves' hyperthyroidism and ophthalmopathy. Trimming cost V 6 bases and J 5 bases, with 13 bases left between them. The germline V gene encodes CDR1 MNHEY and CDR2 SVGEGT. The CDR3 covers 14 residues.

Sequencing was done on a sample of blood. This chain links TRBV6-2 or TRBV6-3 with TRBJ1-4, with D uncertain. This TCR derives from a woman aged 18-35 years with Graves' hyperthyroidism. The CDR3 loop is CASRVLGGNEKLFF. CDR3 DNA sequence: TGTGCCAGCAGGGTCTTAGGAGGGAATGAAAAACTGTTTTTT.